This T cell receptor (beta chain) originates from a study of technical replicates of blood from a handful of donors. This clone is a singleton in its sample. CDR3 size: 13 residues. Germline trimming cut 10 bases from V and 7 bases from J; bases unmatched to any gene: 6. CDR1 and CDR2 (germline): WNHNN, SYGVQD (reference sequence). TCRdb keeps only in-frame clones here, not all; method: immunoSEQ multiplex PCR. The repertoire holds about 100,000 clones, with roughly 95% as singletons. This sequence was found in a human donor in good health. Sequencing input: T cells isolated from PBMCs. The chain recombines TRBV10-1 with TRBJ2-2, with 10 nucleotides matching TRBD1. CDR3 sequence (DNA): TGCGCCACCGGGACAGGGGAAATCGGGGAGCTGTTTTTT. It codes for CATGTGEIGELFF.